This T cell receptor beta chain was captured by sequencing in a study of blood T cell repertoires in COVID-19. Looking at the study overall: From the United States, Italy and Spain came samples of acute and convalescent COVID-19. PBMCs, B-cell-depleted T cells, or T cells were the source of the cDNA or gDNA that made up the material.

In the study's own analysis: Estimation of nucleated cell counts was performed using reference gene primer amplification. Assay used: immunoSEQ multiplex PCR; TCRdb lists only in-frame clones, some missing. V and J calls and clone size are copied from that table; D and trimming were computed from the DNA. The repertoire holds about 250,000 clones, with approximately 84% as singletons. V shed 5 bases and J shed 14 bases, with 18 bases lying between them. Germline lookup yields CDR1 SGHAT and CDR2 FQNNGV. The CDR3 covers 13 residues. The V gene is TRBV11-2, the J gene TRBJ1-4, with a possible D match to TRBD1 (6 bases). The clonotype was recovered from a man aged 45-65 years with active or convalescent COVID-19. Sequencing was done on a sample of peripheral blood. The CDR3 nucleotides read TGTGCCAGCAGCACTCACCAGGGGTATGGGCTGTTTTTT. This codes for CASSTHQGYGLFF.